The T cell receptor beta chain under discussion was sequenced for a study of blood T cells in healthy people across ages. Germline V lookup: CDR1 DFQATT, CDR2 SNEGSKA (reference sequence). The V end was cut by 2 bases, the J end by 9 bases, with 5 bases between. The CDR3 totals 10 residues. Together with a sample-barcoded 5' primer, a J-beta primer mix was included in a second PCR lasting about 7 to 12 cycles. One entry per CDR3 protein, called by TCRdb with MiXCR from the 5' RACE reads. The sample lists approximately 770,000 distinct CDR3 sequences; about 62% were seen once. The specimen sequenced was blood. This sequence originates from a man aged 25-40 years in good health. The chain carries TRBV20-1 and TRBJ2-1; D gene ambiguous. Here the CDR3 DNA reads TGCAGTGCTAGAATTTTTGAGCAGTTCTTC. It specifies CSARIFEQFF.